Presented here are 22 T cell receptor beta chains from one specimen sequenced in a study of blood T cell repertoires in COVID-19. Sequenced by immunoSEQ multiplex PCR; TCRdb stores in-frame clones only, minus some. The table records some 350,000 clones, more than 85% of them present only once. Specimen: peripheral blood. Receptor source: a human donor in a cohort sampled during active COVID-19.

The chain uses TRBV5-1 and TRBJ2-7; D perhaps matches TRBD2 (5 bases). CDR3 length: 16 amino acids. CDR1 and CDR2 (germline): SGHRS, YFSETQ. Trimming took 4 bases from V and 2 from J, leaving 19 bases between them. In nucleotides, the CDR3 is TGCGCCAGCAGCCCACCCACCAGCGGAGGAACCTACGAGCAGTACTTC. It yields the protein CASSPPTSGGTYEQYF.

V is TRBV19 and J is TRBJ1-6; TRBD1 agrees at 11 bases. The germline V gene has CDR1 LNHDA and CDR2 SQIVND (reference sequence). V gave up 6 bases and J gave up 10 bases; unmatched junction bases: 8. The length of the CDR3 is 15 residues. CDR3 sequence reads: CASRSGTGGYSPLHF. CDR3 bases: TGTGCCAGTAGATCCGGGACAGGGGGTTACTCACCCCTCCACTTT.

This clone was detected only once. V is TRBV7-9 and J is TRBJ2-2, with 9 nucleotides matching TRBD2. The CDR3 contains 15 residues. Unmatched junction bases numbered 5, after V lost 4 bases and J lost 5 bases. Germline lookup yields CDR1 SEHNR and CDR2 FQNEAQ (reference sequence). CDR3: CASSSVSGGTGELFF. The CDR3 DNA follows: TGTGCCAGCAGCTCGGTCAGCGGGGGGACCGGGGAGCTGTTTTTT.

The V gene is TRBV5-4, the J gene TRBJ2-7; no clear D. CDR1 and CDR2 (germline): SGHNT, YYREEE (reference sequence). This CDR3 spans 15 amino acids. Trimming pared 3 bases from V and 0 bases from J, leaving 13 bases between. CDR3 sequence reads: CASSSGPTSSYEQYF. CDR3 DNA: TGTGCCAGCAGCTCTGGGCCAACGAGCTCCTACGAGCAGTACTTC.

V and J are TRBV5-8 and TRBJ2-2; 8 nucleotides line up with TRBD2. Germline V gene data show CDR1 as SGHTS and CDR2 as YDEGEE. The CDR3 runs to 18 residues. V trimming: 4 bases; J trimming: 7 bases; junction bases outside the gene matches: 18. The CDR3 sequence is CASSRGTRLPTGGGELFF. The CDR3 coding sequence is TGTGCCAGCAGCCGGGGGACTAGATTACCCACCGGAGGCGGGGAGCTGTTTTTT.

The rearrangement uses TRBV6-5 and TRBJ1-1, with TRBD1 identical over 7 bases. The CDR3 has 13 residues. Germline-derived CDR1 and CDR2 are MNHEY and SVGAGI. V was clipped by 6 bases and J by 8 bases; unmatched bases: 9. CDR3 in amino acids: CASRPDREREAFF. Here the CDR3 DNA reads TGTGCCAGCAGACCCGACAGGGAGCGGGAAGCTTTCTTT.

This chain links TRBV18 with TRBJ2-4; D remains unclear. CDR1 and CDR2 (germline): KGHSH, LQKENI. The CDR3 is 16 residues long. V lost 1 base to trimming and J lost 4 bases, with 14 bases between them. In DNA form, the CDR3 reads TGTGCCAGCTCACCACTGCTAGATAGTACTAAAAACATTCAGTACTTC. Translated: CASSPLLDSTKNIQYF.

The V gene is TRBV4-1, the J gene TRBJ2-7; D may be TRBD1 (5 bases). CDR1 and CDR2 (germline): MGHRA, YSYEKL. CDR3 length equals 14 residues. Trimming shortened V by 1 base and J by 3 bases, and 10 bases separated the two germline ends. The CDR3 is CASSQGKGYYEQYF. CDR3 nucleotides: TGCGCCAGCAGCCAAGGAAAGGGGTACTACGAGCAGTACTTC.

The count of this clone is one. The V and J genes are TRBV2 and TRBJ2-3; D call uncertain. The germline V and J ends were trimmed by 7 bases and 0 bases, with 17 bases remaining between them. This CDR3 comprises 16 residues. Germline CDR1 SNHLY, CDR2 FYNNEI. The DNA of the CDR3 is TGTGCCAGCACCACTGAACCTATTCCTAGCACAGATACGCAGTATTTT. It yields the protein CASTTEPIPSTDTQYF.

V usage is TRBV30 and J usage is TRBJ2-5; D might be TRBD2 (7 bases). The ends were cut back, 1 base at V and 0 bases at J, with 12 bases in the middle. The CDR3 runs 15 residues. Germline CDR1 is GTSNPN and CDR2 is SVGIG (reference sequence). DNA of the CDR3: TGTGCCTGGAGTGAAGGGGGAGGGTACCAAGAGACCCAGTACTTC. It codes for CAWSEGGGYQETQYF.

The chain recombines TRBV9 with TRBJ2-1; D remains unclear. The CDR3 loop spans 14 amino acids. With 0 bases removed from V and 3 bases from J, the gap between germline ends came to 7 bases. Germline V gives CDR1 SGDLS, CDR2 YYNGEE. The CDR3 region has the DNA TGTGCCAGCAGCGTAGAGAGTCTCTACAATGAGCAGTTCTTC. The encoded protein is CASSVESLYNEQFF.

The chain is built from TRBV11-2 and TRBJ2-1; TRBD2 matches at 10 bases. Germline CDR1 SGHAT, CDR2 FQNNGV. CDR3 length: 15 residues. V trimming: 6 bases; J trimming: 7 bases; junction bases outside the gene matches: 9. CDR3 in amino acids: CASRPLAGERNEQFF. The CDR3 DNA sequence: TGTGCCAGCAGACCCCTAGCGGGAGAGCGTAATGAGCAGTTCTTC.

The rearrangement uses TRBV24-1 and TRBJ2-7; D ambiguous. CDR3 length: 13 amino acids. V was shortened by 3 bases and J by 2 bases, with 7 bases between the two germline ends. Germline-derived CDR1 and CDR2 are KGHDR and SFDVKD. CDR3: CATSDSAAYEQYF. The DNA of the CDR3 is TGTGCCACCAGTGATAGCGCAGCCTACGAGCAGTACTTC.

The CDR3 nucleotides are TGTGCCAGTGGGACTAGCGGGATCACAGATACGCAGTATTTT. It translates to CASGTSGITDTQYF. The chain employs TRBV19 and TRBJ2-3, with 13 nucleotides matching TRBD2. Germline trimming cut 8 bases from V and 2 bases from J; bases unmatched to any gene: 1. The CDR3 is 14 amino acids. CDR1 and CDR2 from the germline V gene are LNHDA and SQIVND (reference sequence). The variable domain in full, with the rest retrieved from reference TRBV19 and TRBJ2-3, is DGGITQSPKYLFRKEGQNVTLSCEQNLNHDAMYWYRQDPGQGLRLIYYSQIVNDFQKGDIAEGYSVSREKKESFPLTVTSAQKNPTAFYLCASGTSGITDTQYFGPGTRLTVL.

This rearrangement joins TRBV30 to TRBJ1-5, with a weak D call TRBD1 (5 bases). The CDR3 totals 14 residues. Germline assignment: CDR1 GTSNPN and CDR2 SVGIG (reference sequence). V was pared by 4 bases and J by 9 bases, with 19 bases between. Here the CDR3 DNA reads TGTGCCTGGAACGGGGGAGGCTTGAGAAGGCCCCAGCATTTT. Translating gives CAWNGGGLRRPQHF.

This chain joins TRBV10-1 and TRBJ2-1; 10 bases are shared with TRBD2. Germline V CDR1 and CDR2: WNHNN, SYGVQD (reference sequence). CDR3 length: 15 amino acids. J lost 5 bases, V lost 2 bases, and 3 bases had no gene match. This CDR3 reads CASSEPGTSDNEQFF. CDR3 coding DNA: TGCGCCAGCAGTGAGCCGGGGACTAGCGACAATGAGCAGTTCTTC.

The V call is TRBV18, the J call TRBJ2-3; 11 nucleotides agree with TRBD2. V lost 1 base to trimming and J lost 5 bases; unmatched junction nucleotides: 5. The CDR3 runs 16 residues. Germline V gene lookup returns CDR1 KGHSH and CDR2 LQKENI. CDR3 protein: CASSPLTSGERDTQYF. The DNA for the CDR3 is TGTGCCAGCTCACCACTGACTAGCGGGGAAAGAGATACGCAGTATTTT.

The chain couples TRBV6-5 to TRBJ2-7, with a weak D call TRBD2 (6 bases). The CDR3 sequence is 13 residues long. In germline, CDR1 is MNHEY, CDR2 SVGAGI. V dropped 6 bases and J dropped 3 bases, with 12 bases sitting between them. CDR3 bases: TGTGCCAGCAGCGGGACTCACGTCTACGAGCAGTACTTC. As protein: CASSGTHVYEQYF.

The rearrangement joins TRBV10-3 to TRBJ2-2; TRBD2 agrees at 13 bases. This CDR3 spans 18 amino acids. The ends lost 2 bases at V and 4 bases at J; junction bases unmatched: 7. Germline CDR1 and CDR2: ENHRY and SYGVKD. The CDR3 nucleotides read TGTGCCATCAGTGAGCCCGGACTAGCGGGAGATGGCACCGGGGAGCTGTTTTTT. Translated: CAISEPGLAGDGTGELFF.

J is TRBJ1-3 and V is TRBV15, with 7 positions matching TRBD1. The trim removed 0 bases at V and 0 bases at J, leaving 8 bases unmatched. Per germline, CDR1 LNHNV and CDR2 YYDKDF (reference sequence). The CDR3 is 18 amino acids. The CDR3 loop reads CATSREGTAIISGNTIYF. The CDR3 nucleotides read TGTGCCACCAGCAGAGAAGGGACAGCGATTATCTCTGGAAACACCATATATTTT.

This chain connects TRBV6-1 to TRBJ2-1; 8 bases align to TRBD1. J lost 3 bases, V lost 2 bases, and 3 bases had no gene match. The CDR3 loop spans 15 amino acids. CDR1 and CDR2 (germline): MNHNS, SASEGT. The CDR3 DNA follows: TGTGCCAGCAGTGAAAAGGACAGGGTCTACAATGAGCAGTTCTTC. Translated: CASSEKDRVYNEQFF.

The gene calls are TRBV27 and TRBJ2-7; weak D call: TRBD2 (6 bases). Germline CDR1 reads MNHEY; CDR2 reads SMNVEV (reference sequence). The CDR3 spans 16 residues. Between the trimmed V and J ends, which lost 4 bases and 4 bases, there was a span of 20 bases. The CDR3 DNA is TGTGCCAGCAGTTATTCCACCGGACTATCCTATTACGAGCAGTACTTC. The encoded protein is CASSYSTGLSYYEQYF.